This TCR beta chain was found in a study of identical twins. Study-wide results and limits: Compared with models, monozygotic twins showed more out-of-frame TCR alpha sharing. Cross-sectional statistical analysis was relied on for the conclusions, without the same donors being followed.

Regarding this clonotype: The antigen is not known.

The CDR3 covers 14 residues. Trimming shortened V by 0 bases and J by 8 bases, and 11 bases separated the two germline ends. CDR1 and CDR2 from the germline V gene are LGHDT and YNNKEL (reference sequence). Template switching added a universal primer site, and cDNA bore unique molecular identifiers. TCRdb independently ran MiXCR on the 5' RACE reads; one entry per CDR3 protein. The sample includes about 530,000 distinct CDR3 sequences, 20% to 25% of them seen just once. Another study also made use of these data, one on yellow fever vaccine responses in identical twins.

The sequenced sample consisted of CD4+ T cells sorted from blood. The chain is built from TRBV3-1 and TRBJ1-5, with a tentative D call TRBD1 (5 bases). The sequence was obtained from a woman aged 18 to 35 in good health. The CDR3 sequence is CASSQETAGKPQHF. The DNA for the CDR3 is TGTGCCAGCAGCCAAGAGACGGCAGGGAAGCCCCAGCATTTT.